The 17 T cell receptor beta chains reported below all come from one sample, sequenced in a study of Ad26.COV2.S vaccination and SARS-CoV-2 variants. Measured with immunoSEQ multiplex PCR; TCRdb has only the in-frame clones, and not every one. Counted here are around 340,000 clones, 75% to 90% occurring once; the ten biggest clones make up about 5%. The treatment is: about 20 received Ad26.COV2.S at low or high dose, single or two shots; about five received placebo; per-sample allocation not given. Material that was analyzed had been drawn on day 63 after the first vaccine or placebo injection. The source material was peripheral blood, sampled in a trial of Ad26.COV2.S vaccine versus placebo. All receptors come from a person between 18 and 59 years old who received the Ad26.COV2.S COVID-19 vaccine or a placebo.

This chain links TRBV3-1 (or the pseudogene TRBV3-2) with TRBJ2-7; TRBD2 matches at 9 bases. This CDR3 is 16 amino acids long. V was clipped by 1 base and J by 4 bases; unmatched bases: 8. The V gene's germline CDR1 is LGHDT and CDR2 YNNKEL (reference sequence). CDR3 sequence (DNA): TGTGCCAGCAGCCAAGGAGTGACTAGCGGATCTTACGAGCAGTACTTC. This translates into CASSQGVTSGSYEQYF.

The J gene is TRBJ2-2, the V gene TRBV3-1 (or the pseudogene TRBV3-2); D is unresolved. The CDR3 contains 12 residues. CDR1 LGHDT and CDR2 YNNKEL come from the germline V gene (reference sequence). The V and J ends lost 1 base and 7 bases respectively, with 4 bases between them. As DNA, the CDR3 is TGTGCCAGCAGCCAAGGAGTCGGGGAGCTGTTTTTT. It specifies CASSQGVGELFF.

This clone came up once. The rearrangement uses TRBV6-1 and TRBJ1-6, with 10 bases identical to TRBD1. Trimming at V came to 1 base and at J to 7 bases, leaving 1 base not matched to a gene. The CDR3 sequence is 15 residues long. Germline-derived CDR1 and CDR2 are MNHNS and SASEGT. The CDR3 sequence: CASSEGDRGNSPLHF. The DNA for the CDR3 is TGTGCCAGCAGTGAAGGGGACAGGGGCAATTCACCCCTCCACTTT.

This sequence joins TRBV5-4 and TRBJ2-7; D call uncertain. The germline gives CDR1 SGHNT, CDR2 YYREEE (reference sequence). CDR3 length: 14 residues. V was trimmed by 0 bases and J by 0 bases, leaving 7 bases between them. CDR3 protein: CASSLDSSSYEQYF. Written as DNA, the CDR3 is TGTGCCAGCAGCTTGGACAGTAGCTCCTACGAGCAGTACTTC.

The J gene is TRBJ1-5, the V gene TRBV3-1 (or the pseudogene TRBV3-2), with TRBD1 as a possible D gene (6 bases). The CDR3 totals 14 residues. Germline lookup yields CDR1 LGHDT and CDR2 YNNKEL (reference sequence). V was clipped by 2 bases and J by 5 bases, with 10 bases between them. CDR3 protein: CASSQRTVDQPQHF. The DNA of the CDR3 is TGTGCCAGCAGCCAACGGACAGTGGATCAGCCCCAGCATTTT.

This rearrangement joins TRBV5-5 to TRBJ1-3; no reliable D call. Between the trimmed V and J ends, which lost 6 bases and 0 bases, there was a span of 13 bases. CDR1 and CDR2 from the germline V gene are SGHKS and YYEKEE (reference sequence). This CDR3 is 15 amino acids long. In DNA, the CDR3 is TGTGCCAGCACCAATGTAGCTCTCTCTGGAAACACCATATATTTT. Translated: CASTNVALSGNTIYF.

The V and J genes are TRBV2 and TRBJ2-5, with 12 bases that match TRBD2. Trimming removed 5 bases from V and 3 bases from J; junction bases left unmatched: 10. The CDR3 has 17 amino acids. Germline V gives CDR1 SNHLY, CDR2 FYNNEI. The DNA for the CDR3 is TGTGCCAGCAGTCACCCTAGCGGGGGGGCGGTAGAAGAGACCCAGTACTTC. It is translated as CASSHPSGGAVEETQYF.

V gene TRBV6-2 or TRBV6-3 combines with J gene TRBJ1-5; TRBD1 matches at 9 bases. Germline loops: CDR1 MNHEY, CDR2 SVGEGT. The V gene end was trimmed by 2 bases and the J gene end by 7 bases; junction bases not matched to a gene: 6. This CDR3 is built from 15 residues. CDR3 protein: CASSYGQGQGQPQHF. CDR3 in DNA: TGTGCCAGCAGTTACGGACAGGGGCAGGGACAGCCCCAGCATTTT.

The chain uses TRBV14 and TRBJ2-5, with TRBD2 as a possible D gene (5 bases). In germline, CDR1 is SGHDN, CDR2 FVKESK. Trimming pared 4 bases from V and 2 bases from J, leaving 23 bases between. The CDR3 length is 18 residues. The CDR3 coding sequence is TGTGCCAGCAGCCGACGGATACGAGCGGCCTCCACACAAGAGACCCAGTACTTC. Translated, it gives CASSRRIRAASTQETQYF.

This chain joins TRBV27 and TRBJ2-7; D gene ambiguous. This CDR3 region has 13 residues. The V and J ends lost 5 bases and 2 bases respectively, with 10 bases between them. Germline V gene lookup returns CDR1 MNHEY and CDR2 SMNVEV (reference sequence). The CDR3 is CASSPSEAYEQYF. CDR3 DNA sequence: TGTGCCAGCAGTCCCAGTGAAGCCTACGAGCAGTACTTC.

This clone was detected a few times. V usage is TRBV24-1 and J usage is TRBJ1-5; tentative D call: TRBD1 (6 bases). The CDR3 is made up of 17 amino acids. CDR1 and CDR2 from the germline V gene are KGHDR and SFDVKD. V shed 0 bases and J shed 5 bases, with 16 bases lying between them. This chain's CDR3 is CATSDLEQGKADQPQHF. Here the CDR3 DNA reads TGTGCCACCAGTGATTTGGAACAGGGAAAGGCGGATCAGCCCCAGCATTTT.

This sequence joins TRBV7-2 and TRBJ2-7; TRBD2 might be the D (5 bases). Germline V lookup: CDR1 SGHTA, CDR2 FQGNSA. This CDR3 comprises 15 residues. With 1 base removed from V and 2 bases from J, the gap between germline ends came to 12 bases. CDR3 in DNA: TGTGCCAGCAGCTTAGGCGCCGGGATTACCTACGAGCAGTACTTC. Protein sequence: CASSLGAGITYEQYF.

This clone was seen just once. Distinct nucleotide sequences in the sample also encode this CDR3. V usage is TRBV11-3 and J usage is TRBJ1-1; D is possibly TRBD1 (6 bases). CDR3 length equals 13 residues. Trimming pared 9 bases from V and 3 bases from J, leaving 14 bases between. The V gene's germline CDR1 is SGHNT and CDR2 YENEEA. CDR3 loop: CASSRAGDTEAFF. In DNA form, the CDR3 reads TGTGCCAGTTCGAGGGCAGGGGACACTGAAGCTTTCTTT.

The V and J genes are TRBV28 and TRBJ2-6; TRBD1 aligns across 7 bases. Trimming removed 6 bases from V and 4 bases from J; junction bases left unmatched: 6. Per the germline V gene, CDR1 is MDHEN and CDR2 is SYDVKM. The CDR3 contains 15 residues. DNA for the CDR3: TGTGCCAGCAGCAAGACAGGGAGAGGGGCCAACGTCCTGACTTTC. It yields the protein CASSKTGRGANVLTF.

This clone is a singleton in its sample. The chain recombines TRBV4-3 with TRBJ1-3; tentative D call: TRBD1 (5 bases). Germline V gene lookup returns CDR1 LGHNA and CDR2 YSLEER. Trimming pared 1 base from V and 2 bases from J, leaving 9 bases between. This CDR3 has 15 amino acids. The CDR3 nucleotides read TGCGCCAGCAGCCAAGGTTTAGGGGCTGGAAACACCATATATTTT. Amino acids: CASSQGLGAGNTIYF.

The chain links TRBV5-1 to TRBJ1-2, with 7 bases that match TRBD1. This CDR3 has 12 amino acids. V lost 2 bases to trimming and J lost 7 bases; unmatched junction nucleotides: 2. CDR1 is SGHRS and CDR2 is YFSETQ in the germline V gene. As DNA, the CDR3 is TGCGCCAGCAGCTTCGACAGGGCTGGCTACACCTTC. It codes for CASSFDRAGYTF.

J is TRBJ1-1 and V is TRBV15; D uncertain. CDR3 size: 14 residues. V lost 0 bases to trimming and J lost 2 bases, with 7 bases between them. Germline values: CDR1 LNHNV, CDR2 YYDKDF (reference sequence). The CDR3: CATSRDAVNTEAFF. The CDR3 nucleotides read TGTGCCACCAGCAGAGATGCGGTCAACACTGAAGCTTTCTTT.